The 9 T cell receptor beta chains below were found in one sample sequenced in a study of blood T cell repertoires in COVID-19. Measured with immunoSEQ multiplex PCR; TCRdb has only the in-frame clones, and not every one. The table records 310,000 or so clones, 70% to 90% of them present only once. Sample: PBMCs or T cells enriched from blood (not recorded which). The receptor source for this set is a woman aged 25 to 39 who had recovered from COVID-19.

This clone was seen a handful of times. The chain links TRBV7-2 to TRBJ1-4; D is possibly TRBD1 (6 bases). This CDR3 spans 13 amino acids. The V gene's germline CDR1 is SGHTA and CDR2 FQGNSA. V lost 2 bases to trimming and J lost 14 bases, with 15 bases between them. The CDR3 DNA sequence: TGTGCCAGCAGCTTACCTACGACAGGACGGCTGTTTTTT. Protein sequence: CASSLPTTGRLFF.

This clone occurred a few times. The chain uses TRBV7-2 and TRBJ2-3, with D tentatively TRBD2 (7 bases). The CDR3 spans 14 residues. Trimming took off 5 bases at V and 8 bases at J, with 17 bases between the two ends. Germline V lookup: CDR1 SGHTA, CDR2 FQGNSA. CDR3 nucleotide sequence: TGTGCCAGCAGCGTGGGGGGGGCCCGGGTTACGCAGTATTTT. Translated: CASSVGGARVTQYF.

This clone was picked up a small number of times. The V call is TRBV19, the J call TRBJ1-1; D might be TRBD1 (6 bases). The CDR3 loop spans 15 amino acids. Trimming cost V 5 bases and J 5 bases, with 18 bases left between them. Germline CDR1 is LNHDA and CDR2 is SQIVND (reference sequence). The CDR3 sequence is CASSVTGLERTEAFF. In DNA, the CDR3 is TGTGCCAGTAGTGTTACAGGGCTAGAACGGACTGAAGCTTTCTTT.

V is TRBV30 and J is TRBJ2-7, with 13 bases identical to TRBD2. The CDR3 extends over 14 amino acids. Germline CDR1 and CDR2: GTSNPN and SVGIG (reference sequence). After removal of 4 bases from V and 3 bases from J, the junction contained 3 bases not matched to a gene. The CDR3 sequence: CAWTRTSGGYEQYF. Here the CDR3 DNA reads TGTGCCTGGACTCGGACTAGCGGGGGCTACGAGCAGTACTTC.

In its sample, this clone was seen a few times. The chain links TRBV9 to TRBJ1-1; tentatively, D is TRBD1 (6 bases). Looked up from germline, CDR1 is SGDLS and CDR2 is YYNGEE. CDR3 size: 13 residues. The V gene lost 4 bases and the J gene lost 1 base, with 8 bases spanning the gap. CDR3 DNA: TGTGCCAGCAGCACGGACAGGAACACTGAAGCTTTCTTT. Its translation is CASSTDRNTEAFF. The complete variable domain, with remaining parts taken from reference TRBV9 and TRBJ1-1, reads DSGVTQTPKHLITATGQRVTLRCSPRSGDLSVYWYQQSLDQGLQFLIQYYNGEERAKGNILERFSAQQFPDLHSELNLSSLELGDSALYFCASSTDRNTEAFFGQGTRLTVV.

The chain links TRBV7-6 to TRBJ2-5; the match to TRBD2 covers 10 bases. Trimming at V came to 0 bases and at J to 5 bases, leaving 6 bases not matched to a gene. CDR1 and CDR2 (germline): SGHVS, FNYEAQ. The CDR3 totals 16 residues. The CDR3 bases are TGTGCCAGCAGCTTAGCAGGGGGACTAGCGTTCGAGACCCAGTACTTC. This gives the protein CASSLAGGLAFETQYF.

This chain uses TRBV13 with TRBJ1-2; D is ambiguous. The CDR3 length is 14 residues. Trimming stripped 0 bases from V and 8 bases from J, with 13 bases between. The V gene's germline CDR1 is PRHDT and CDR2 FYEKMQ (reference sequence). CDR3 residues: CASSLGLAPGGYTF. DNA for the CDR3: TGTGCCAGCAGCTTAGGCTTGGCGCCGGGAGGCTACACCTTC.

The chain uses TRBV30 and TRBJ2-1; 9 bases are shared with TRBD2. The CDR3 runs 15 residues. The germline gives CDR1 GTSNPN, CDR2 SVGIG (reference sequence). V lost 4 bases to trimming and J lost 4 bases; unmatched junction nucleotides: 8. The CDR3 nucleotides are TGTGCCTGGAACAGGGCTAGCGGGGTGTACAATGAGCAGTTCTTC. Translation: CAWNRASGVYNEQFF.

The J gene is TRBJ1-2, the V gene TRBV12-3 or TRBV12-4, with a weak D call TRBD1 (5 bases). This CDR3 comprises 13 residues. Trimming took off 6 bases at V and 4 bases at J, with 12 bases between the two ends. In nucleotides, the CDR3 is TGTGCCAGCAGCCTGGCGGGGGTCTATGGCTACACCTTC. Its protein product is CASSLAGVYGYTF.